What follows describes a single TCR beta chain. These data are taken from a study of T cell changes during pregnancy in multiple sclerosis. Germline V gene sequence: CDR1 SEHNR, CDR2 FQNEAQ (reference sequence). The ends lost 2 bases at V and 2 bases at J; junction bases unmatched: 10. This CDR3 is built from 17 residues. Using immunoSEQ multiplex PCR, the repertoire was profiled, and TCRdb retains in-frame clones only, with some absent. The table has about 92,000 clones, about 94% seen once. V is TRBV7-9 and J is TRBJ1-2, with 8 bases lining up with TRBD1. This material consisted of peripheral blood, taken in the third trimester of pregnancy. This sequence was found in a female donor with multiple sclerosis, enrolled in a pregnancy study. The CDR3 region is CASSLRQGTLVNYGYTF. Written as DNA, the CDR3 is TGTGCCAGCAGCTTAAGACAGGGGACCCTCGTCAACTATGGCTACACCTTC.